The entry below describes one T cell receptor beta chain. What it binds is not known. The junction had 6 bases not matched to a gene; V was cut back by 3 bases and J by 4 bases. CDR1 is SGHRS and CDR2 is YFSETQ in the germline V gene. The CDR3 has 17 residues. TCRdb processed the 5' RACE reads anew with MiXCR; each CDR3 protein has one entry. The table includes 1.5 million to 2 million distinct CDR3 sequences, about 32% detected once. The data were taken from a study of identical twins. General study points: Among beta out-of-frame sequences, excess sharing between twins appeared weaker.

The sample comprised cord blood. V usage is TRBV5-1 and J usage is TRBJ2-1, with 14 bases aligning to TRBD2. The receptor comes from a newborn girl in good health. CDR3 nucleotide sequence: TGCGCCAGCAGCTACGGACTAGCGGGGGGCTCTTACAATGAGCAGTTCTTC. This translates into CASSYGLAGGSYNEQFF.